The 22 T cell receptor beta chains in this list originate from one sample, sequenced in a study of blood T cells in healthy people across ages. Combining a sample-barcoded 5' primer with a J-beta primer mix, a second PCR ran for 7 to 11 cycles. MiXCR, applied by TCRdb to the 5' RACE reads, yields one record per CDR3 protein. This sample has about 1.7 million distinct CDR3 sequences, with 28% found just once. The sequencing sample was made of blood. The receptor source for this set is a young woman in good health.

This chain joins TRBV28 and TRBJ2-2; 7 bases line up with TRBD1. CDR3 length: 16 amino acids. V dropped 6 bases and J dropped 1; count of bases not matched to a gene: 8. CDR1 and CDR2 (germline): MDHEN, SYDVKM. CDR3 amino acids: CASRPYRGQNTGELFF. The CDR3 bases are TGTGCCAGCAGGCCTTACAGGGGTCAGAACACCGGGGAGCTGTTTTTT. The entire variable domain, with the rest obtained from reference TRBV28 and TRBJ2-2, is as follows: DVKVTQSSRYLVKRTGEKVFLECVQDMDHENMFWYRQDPGLGLRLIYFSYDVKMKEKGDIPEGYSVSREKKERFSLILESASTNQTSMYLCASRPYRGQNTGELFFGEGSRLTVL.

The rearrangement links TRBV28 to TRBJ2-5; D is perhaps TRBD1 or TRBD2 (6 bases each). Germline lookup yields CDR1 MDHEN and CDR2 SYDVKM. The CDR3 is 14 amino acids. The V gene lost 4 bases and the J gene lost 7 bases, with 16 bases spanning the gap. CDR3 sequence reads: CASSCGTIRATQYF. Here the CDR3 DNA reads TGTGCCAGCAGTTGCGGGACAATTCGGGCGACCCAGTACTTC.

This clonotype occurred a few times. The chain is built from TRBV2 and TRBJ2-5; D possibly corresponds to TRBD1 (6 bases). Trimming cost V 4 bases and J 9 bases, with 15 bases left between them. Germline values: CDR1 SNHLY, CDR2 FYNNEI. This CDR3 is 13 amino acids long. The CDR3 DNA sequence: TGTGCCAGCAGTGCCCCCGCAGGGGAATCCCAGTACTTC. The encoded protein is CASSAPAGESQYF.

This clonotype was seen only a few times. This clone may be a read error of a much larger clone one base away. This chain joins TRBV20-1 and TRBJ2-1; D is unclear. The germline V and J ends were trimmed by 1 base and 5 bases, with 3 bases remaining between them. Per germline, CDR1 DFQATT and CDR2 SNEGSKA (reference sequence). The CDR3 has 11 amino acids. CDR3 in DNA: TGCAGTGCTAGAGGCCACAATGAGCAGTTCTTC. Protein sequence: CSARGHNEQFF.

This clonotype was detected many times. A junction end diverges from the germline sequence, so it may reflect a read error. The chain carries TRBV28 and TRBJ1-2; D is unresolved. This CDR3 has 12 residues. Germline CDR1 is MDHEN and CDR2 is SYDVKM. The CDR3 region is CASSLWDYGYTF. In DNA, the CDR3 is TGTGCCAGCAGTCTATGGGACTATGGCTACACCTTC.

This clonotype showed up just a few times. V and J are TRBV7-2 and TRBJ2-3; the D gene is possibly TRBD2 (6 bases). Between the trimmed V and J ends, which lost 1 base and 1 base, there was a span of 15 bases. This CDR3 is 17 amino acids long. The V gene's germline CDR1 is SGHTA and CDR2 FQGNSA. CDR3 sequence: CASSLVPGVFGTDTQYF. CDR3 bases: TGTGCCAGCAGCTTAGTTCCGGGAGTGTTTGGCACAGATACGCAGTATTTT.

This clonotype was recorded a few times. The chain links TRBV6-5 to TRBJ2-7; D not resolved. CDR1 is MNHEY, CDR2 SVGAGI, per germline. The CDR3 covers 11 residues. The V gene lost 4 bases and the J gene lost 6 bases, with 7 bases spanning the gap. This chain's CDR3 is CASSSTREQYF. As DNA, the CDR3 is TGTGCCAGCAGTTCGACCCGCGAGCAGTACTTC.

This clonotype has at least ten counts. This chain joins TRBV20-1 and TRBJ2-7, with D tentatively TRBD1 or TRBD2 (5 bases each). V was trimmed by 2 bases and J by 3 bases, leaving 17 bases between them. The CDR3 has 15 residues. The V gene's germline CDR1 is DFQATT and CDR2 SNEGSKA (reference sequence). The CDR3 region is CSARPNGAADYEQYF. CDR3 in DNA: TGCAGTGCTAGACCAAACGGGGCAGCCGACTACGAGCAGTACTTC.

This clonotype was seen only a few times. The CDR3 region has the DNA TGTGCCAGCAGTTACCGGGACAAACTGTACAATGAGCAGTTCTTC. Translating it yields CASSYRDKLYNEQFF. The chain links TRBV6-5 to TRBJ2-1, with D possibly being TRBD1 (6 bases). The CDR3 loop spans 15 amino acids. The germline V gene has CDR1 MNHEY and CDR2 SVGAGI. The V end lost 2 bases, the J end lost 4 bases, and 12 bases lay between the germline ends.

There are a few counts of this clonotype. This chain links TRBV20-1 with TRBJ2-1; 9 bases align to TRBD2. This CDR3 region has 15 residues. Germline CDR1 DFQATT, CDR2 SNEGSKA (reference sequence). CDR3: CSPARGGGVDNEQFF. CDR3 DNA sequence: TGCAGCCCAGCGAGAGGCGGGGGGGTCGACAATGAGCAGTTCTTC.

This clonotype was detected only a few times. The chain couples TRBV3-1 to TRBJ2-3, with 7 bases lining up with TRBD2. J lost 2 bases, V lost 5 bases, and 4 bases had no gene match. The V gene's germline CDR1 is LGHDT and CDR2 YNNKEL (reference sequence). The CDR3 has 14 amino acids. CDR3 sequence reads: CASSERGLTDTQYF. CDR3 DNA sequence: TGTGCCAGCAGCGAGCGGGGCCTCACAGATACGCAGTATTTT.

This clonotype was found a few times. This sequence joins TRBV7-9 and TRBJ1-2; 7 nucleotides match TRBD1. Germline loops: CDR1 SEHNR, CDR2 FQNEAQ (reference sequence). The trim removed 5 bases at V and 6 bases at J, leaving 6 bases unmatched. This CDR3 has 13 residues. The chain's CDR3 is CASSHDRVHGYTF. DNA for the CDR3: TGTGCCAGCAGCCACGACAGGGTCCATGGCTACACCTTC. Filled out from reference TRBV7-9 and TRBJ1-2, the complete variable domain reads DTGVSQNPRHKITKRGQNVTFRCDPISEHNRLYWYRQTLGQGPEFLTYFQNEAQLEKSRLLSDRFSAERPKGSFSTLEIQRTEQGDSAMYLCASSHDRVHGYTFGSGTRLTVV.

This clonotype was counted only a few times. V gene TRBV20-1 combines with J gene TRBJ2-7; TRBD2 matches 8 bases. Germline V lookup: CDR1 DFQATT, CDR2 SNEGSKA (reference sequence). The junction had 7 bases not matched to a gene; V was cut back by 1 base and J by 5 bases. The CDR3 totals 14 residues. The CDR3 sequence is CSARASGFPNEQYF. The CDR3 nucleotides are TGCAGTGCTAGAGCTAGCGGGTTTCCTAACGAGCAGTACTTC.

This chain links TRBV24-1 with TRBJ2-2; the D is unclear. Trimming stripped 3 bases from V and 7 bases from J, with 5 bases between. The CDR3 length is 12 residues. CDR1 is KGHDR, CDR2 SFDVKD, per germline. CDR3 amino acids: CATSDGVGELFF. CDR3 nucleotides: TGTGCCACCAGTGATGGGGTCGGGGAGCTGTTTTTT.

The rearrangement joins TRBV2 to TRBJ2-4; maybe TRBD1 (5 bases). This CDR3 has 13 amino acids. The germline V and J ends were trimmed by 4 bases and 6 bases, with 10 bases remaining between them. Germline V CDR1 and CDR2: SNHLY, FYNNEI. CDR3 sequence: CASSAGPPNIQYF. CDR3 DNA: TGTGCCAGCAGTGCAGGGCCACCAAACATTCAGTACTTC.

In the case of this clonotype: At one end the junction does not follow the germline gene, possibly because of a read error. The V gene is TRBV7-2, the J gene TRBJ1-2; the match to TRBD1 covers 8 bases. Germline V gene lookup returns CDR1 SGHTA and CDR2 FQGNSA. The CDR3 runs 13 residues. CDR3 in amino acids: CASNLGQGVGCTF. The CDR3 bases are TGTGCCAGCAACCTCGGACAGGGAGTGGGCTGCACCTTC. Based on the CDR3 plus reference TRBV7-2 and TRBJ1-2, the full variable domain is GAGVSQSPSNKVTEKGKDVELRCDPISGHTALYWYRQSLGQGLEFLIYFQGNSAPDKSGLPSDRFSAERTGGSVSTLTIQRTQQEDSAVYLCASNLGQGVGCTFGSGTRLTVV.

Of note for this clonotype: This may be a read error: a much more frequent sequence differs by one nucleotide. V is TRBV29-1 and J is TRBJ2-1; weak D call: TRBD1 (6 bases). Trimming removed 0 bases at V and 10 bases at J, with 13 bases between. Germline V gene lookup returns CDR1 SQVTM and CDR2 ANQGSEA. This CDR3 spans 13 amino acids. The CDR3 DNA is TGCAGCGTTGAAGATCAGGGGAACTACGAGCAGTTCTTC. This codes for CSVEDQGNYEQFF.

The chain carries TRBV12-3 or TRBV12-4 and TRBJ2-5, with 9 nucleotides matching TRBD1. With 4 bases clipped from V and 5 bases from J, the junction kept 8 bases outside the gene matches. This CDR3 is built from 15 residues. DNA of the CDR3: TGTGCCAGCAGTTCTAAGGACAGGGGCGAGGAGACCCAGTACTTC. Encoded protein: CASSSKDRGEETQYF.

This chain joins TRBV25-1 and TRBJ1-2; 7 nucleotides match TRBD1. Germline CDR1 and CDR2: MGHDK and SYGVNS. V was pared by 3 bases and J by 6 bases, with 7 bases of the junction left unmatched. This CDR3 comprises 14 residues. The CDR3: CASSEPDRADGYTF. In DNA form, the CDR3 reads TGTGCCAGCAGTGAGCCCGACAGGGCGGATGGCTACACCTTC.

The genes are TRBV29-1 and TRBJ1-2; 8 bases match TRBD1. Germline assignment: CDR1 SQVTM and CDR2 ANQGSEA. The CDR3 consists of 14 residues. Trimming took 8 bases from V and 4 from J; bases not matched to a gene: 12. The CDR3 sequence: CSYKSQGAAYGYTF. The CDR3 bases are TGCAGCTATAAAAGCCAGGGGGCGGCCTATGGCTACACCTTC.

As regards this clonotype: With a much larger clone just one base away, this may be a read error. Likely a read error: the CDR3 ends without its conserved phenylalanine or tryptophan. The chain joins TRBV3-1 to TRBJ2-4, with 9 positions matching TRBD1. Losses at the gene ends were 5 bases for V and 8 bases for J; bases not matched to a gene: 10. The CDR3 extends over 15 amino acids. Germline V CDR1 and CDR2: LGHDT, YNNKEL (reference sequence). CDR3 sequence: CASSALDRGGYIQYY. The CDR3, as DNA: TGTGCCAGCAGCGCATTGGACAGGGGAGGATACATTCAGTACTAC.

The chain employs TRBV29-1 and TRBJ1-1; possible D gene TRBD1, 5 bases. CDR3 length: 13 residues. Germline CDR1 SQVTM, CDR2 ANQGSEA. The ends were cut back, 7 bases at V and 6 bases at J, with 18 bases in the middle. CDR3 nucleotide sequence: TGCAGCGCTGGCCGGGACCGGGGATCTGAAGCTTTCTTT. Translating gives CSAGRDRGSEAFF.